A selection of T cell receptor beta chains follows, all from one sample in a study of cytomegalovirus exposure and HLA in healthy donors. Generated by immunoSEQ multiplex PCR, the TCRdb table keeps only in-frame clones and is missing some. The sample records 150,000 to 200,000 clones, around 78% being singletons. Sequenced: PBMCs. The receptors originated from a man aged 25 to 40 in good health and CMV-seronegative. Both conserved end residues are part of each CDR3. Fields, in order: clone size, CDR3 length, J gene, V gene, D gene, CDR3 DNA, CDR3 protein. The D gene is left open where the match is weak. The size of a clone is reported for some rows only, either as once, few or many, or as a class for expanded clones.

>-|16|TRBJ2-7|TRBV9|TRBD2
TGTGCCAGCAGCGTAGCTCCGCTAGCGGCCCCCTACGAGCAGTACTTC
CASSVAPLAAPYEQYF
>-|17|TRBJ1-1|TRBV11-2|TRBD1
TGTGCCAGCAGCTCCATACACCCGGGACAGGTGAACACTGAAGCTTTCTTT
CASSSIHPGQVNTEAFF
>-|16|TRBJ2-2|TRBV19|TRBD2
TGTGCCAGTAGTATTGGGGGACTACTCAGGATCGGGGAGCTGTTTTTT
CASSIGGLLRIGELFF
>-|14|TRBJ1-1|TRBV28|-
TGTGCCAGCAGGCGAGGAGGGGTGGCCACTGAAGCTTTCTTT
CASRRGGVATEAFF
>-|14|TRBJ1-1|TRBV28|-
TGTGCCAGCAGTTCACACTCCCAGGGTCCTGAAGCTTTCTTT
CASSSHSQGPEAFF
>-|14|TRBJ2-2|TRBV5-1|-
TGCGCCAGCAGCTACCCCGGGGAAACCGGGGAGCTGTTTTTT
CASSYPGETGELFF
>-|16|TRBJ2-7|TRBV5-8|-
TGTGCCAGCAGCTTGGTTGGAGGGCCTCTATCCTACGAGCAGTACTTC
CASSLVGGPLSYEQYF
>-|19|TRBJ2-3|TRBV27|TRBD2
TGTGCCAGCAGTTTAAGGGGACTAGCGGGAGAGGCTAGCACAGATACGCAGTATTTT
CASSLRGLAGEASTDTQYF
>-|13|TRBJ2-1|TRBV13|TRBD2
TGTGCCAGCAGCCCGGGGACTAGCGGGGAGCAGTTCTTC
CASSPGTSGEQFF
>-|15|TRBJ2-1|TRBV6-6|TRBD2
TGTGCCAGCAGTCCCGGGACTAGCGGGAGTGGTGAGCAGTTCTTC
CASSPGTSGSGEQFF
>-|15|TRBJ1-2|TRBV6-4|-
TGTGCCAGCAGTGACTTCACAGGGAGCTCGGGTGGCTACACCTTC
CASSDFTGSSGGYTF
>-|13|TRBJ2-1|TRBV5-1|-
TGCGCCAGCAGCTATGGACTCTACAATGAGCAGTTCTTC
CASSYGLYNEQFF
>-|17|TRBJ1-5|TRBV6-1|TRBD1
TGTGCCAGCAGTGAAAGGACCCAGGGGGCGTTTAATCAGCCCCAGCATTTT
CASSERTQGAFNQPQHF
>once|18|TRBJ2-6|TRBV7-3|TRBD2
TGTGCCAGCAGCCCGAGTCTAGCGGCGGCCCAAGGGGCCAACGTCCTGACTTTC
CASSPSLAAAQGANVLTF
>-|15|TRBJ1-2|TRBV27|-
TGTGCCAGCAGTTTATACCCGTCAGAAGTCTATGGCTACACCTTC
CASSLYPSEVYGYTF
>-|13|TRBJ2-1|TRBV30|TRBD1
TGTGCCCAGTTAGGGGACAGGGCAAATGAGCAGTTCTTC
CAQLGDRANEQFF
>-|14|TRBJ1-6|TRBV7-9|-
TGTGCCAGCAGCTTCGAGGGAAGCAATTCACCCCTCCACTTT
CASSFEGSNSPLHF
>-|15|TRBJ2-1|TRBV6-1|TRBD2
TGTGCCAGCAGGAAACTAGCGGGAGGCCACAATGAGCAGTTCTTC
CASRKLAGGHNEQFF
>-|14|TRBJ2-7|TRBV2|TRBD2
TGTGCCAGCAGCGAACTAGCGGGAGGAGGCGAGCAGTACTTC
CASSELAGGGEQYF
>-|15|TRBJ2-3|TRBV7-7|TRBD1
TGTGCCAGCAGCCCGGGACAGGGCCCCACAGATACGCAGTATTTT
CASSPGQGPTDTQYF
>-|14|TRBJ2-3|TRBV28|-
TGTGCCAGCAGTAGGGACTCCAGCACAGATACGCAGTATTTT
CASSRDSSTDTQYF
>-|19|TRBJ2-7|TRBV28|TRBD2
TGTGCCAGCAGTTATGGCCGACCTGGACTAGCGGGAGGGCTCTACGAGCAGTACTTC
CASSYGRPGLAGGLYEQYF
>-|16|TRBJ1-3|TRBV29-1|-
TGCAGCGTTGAAGATCTTTCGGGAACCTCTGGAAACACCATATATTTT
CSVEDLSGTSGNTIYF
>-|12|TRBJ1-2|TRBV6-6|-
TGTGCCAGTATCCAGAATAACTATGGCTACACCTTC
CASIQNNYGYTF
>-|18|TRBJ2-7|TRBV7-3|TRBD2
TGTGCCAGCAGCTTAAAGAAGGCTAGCGGAGTCAGCTCCTACGAGCAGTACTTC
CASSLKKASGVSSYEQYF
>few|15|TRBJ2-5|TRBV7-2|-
TGTGCCAGCAGCATAATGACAGCTCTAAAAGAGACCCAGTACTTC
CASSIMTALKETQYF
>-|15|TRBJ2-7|TRBV27|TRBD2
TGTGCCAGCAGTTTAGGGACTAGCGGGGGCTACGAGCAGTACTTC
CASSLGTSGGYEQYF
>-|12|TRBJ1-1|TRBV7-9|-
TGTGCCAGCCAGGGGCGGGACACTGAAGCTTTCTTT
CASQGRDTEAFF
>-|13|TRBJ2-2|TRBV11-2|-
TGTGCCAGCAGCACCCCGGGGACCGGGGAGCTGTTTTTT
CASSTPGTGELFF
>-|14|TRBJ2-7|TRBV6-5|TRBD1
TGTGCCAGCAGTAAAGGGACAGGGGGCGGCGAGCAGTACTTC
CASSKGTGGGEQYF
>-|15|TRBJ2-7|TRBV14|TRBD1
TGTGCCAGCAGCCACCGACAGGGGCCGTCCTACGAGCAGTACTTC
CASSHRQGPSYEQYF
>-|15|TRBJ2-3|TRBV27|TRBD1
TGTGCCAGCAGTTTTGGACAGGGGGCCGCAGATACGCAGTATTTT
CASSFGQGAADTQYF
>once|15|TRBJ1-1|TRBV5-1|-
TGCGCCAGCAGCGGCGGACAGCGGGGGAACACTGAAGCTTTCTTT
CASSGGQRGNTEAFF
>-|16|TRBJ2-1|TRBV28|-
TGTGCCAGCAGCCTATCCTCGAGGGGACATGTGGATGAGCAGTTCTTC
CASSLSSRGHVDEQFF
>-|15|TRBJ2-7|TRBV11-2|TRBD1
TGTGCCAGCAGCTTGGAGGGGACAGGTGTCTACGAGCAGTACTTC
CASSLEGTGVYEQYF
>few|13|TRBJ1-2|TRBV7-9|TRBD1
TGTGCCAGCAGCTCAGGGCAGGGGGAGAGCTACACCTTC
CASSSGQGESYTF
>-|15|TRBJ1-6|TRBV2|-
TGTGCCAGCAGTGAAACAGGTCCATGGAATTCACCCCTCCACTTT
CASSETGPWNSPLHF
>-|17|TRBJ2-7|TRBV7-9|TRBD2
TGTGCCAGCAGCCGCGGACTAGCGGGAGGGCCTGTCCACGAGCAGTACTTC
CASSRGLAGGPVHEQYF
>once|12|TRBJ2-1|TRBV10-2|-
TGCGCCAGCAGTCAAGCAATCAATGAGCAGTTCTTC
CASSQAINEQFF
>-|12|TRBJ1-1|TRBV6-1|TRBD1
TGTGCCAGCAGTGAATTGATCGGGGACAGGATCTTT
CASSELIGDRIF
>-|14|TRBJ2-3|TRBV27|TRBD1
TGTGCCAGCAGAACTCAGGGGGCTGCAGATACGCAGTATTTT
CASRTQGAADTQYF
>-|15|TRBJ2-2|TRBV30|-
TGTGCCTGGATCTCCTTCAGCGGAGACACCGGGGAGCTGTTTTTT
CAWISFSGDTGELFF
>-|14|TRBJ2-7|TRBV4-1|TRBD1
TGCGCCAGCAGCCAAATCGGGACAGCCTACGAGCAGTACTTC
CASSQIGTAYEQYF
>-|16|TRBJ1-3|TRBV28|-
TGTGCCAGCAGTACCCTCGGGGTTAGCTCTGGAAACACCATATATTTT
CASSTLGVSSGNTIYF
>-|13|TRBJ2-5|TRBV10-3|TRBD2
TGTGCCATCAGACTTGCGGGAGGCGGCCTGCAGTACTTC
CAIRLAGGGLQYF
>-|13|TRBJ1-1|TRBV9|-
TGTGCCAGCAGCGTAGGCCGGGGAACTGAAGCTTTCTTT
CASSVGRGTEAFF
>-|14|TRBJ2-1|TRBV5-4|TRBD1
TGTGCCAGCAGCCGGGACAGGGTTATGAATGAGCAGTTCTTC
CASSRDRVMNEQFF
>-|15|TRBJ1-1|TRBV11-2|TRBD1
TGTGCCAGCAGCCAAAGACAGGGCGTGAACACTGAAGCTTTCTTT
CASSQRQGVNTEAFF
>-|16|TRBJ2-7|TRBV7-9|TRBD2
TGTGCCAGCAGCTTAATTTCGCGGGAGGGTGTCTACGAGCAGTACTTC
CASSLISREGVYEQYF
>-|14|TRBJ2-7|TRBV6-1|-
TGTGCCAGCAGGGGTGGACTTTCCTCCTACGAGCAGTACTTC
CASRGGLSSYEQYF
>-|14|TRBJ1-1|TRBV6-1|TRBD1
TGTGCCAGCAGCAGGACAGGAGGAAACACTGAAGCTTTCTTT
CASSRTGGNTEAFF
>-|13|TRBJ2-1|TRBV5-6|TRBD1
TGTGCCAGCAGCTGGGACAGGGTCAATGAGCAGTTCTTC
CASSWDRVNEQFF
>-|13|TRBJ2-3|TRBV11-2|TRBD1
TGTGCCAGCAGCTCGACAGGGGAGGATACGCAGTATTTT
CASSSTGEDTQYF
>-|12|TRBJ2-7|TRBV10-2|-
TGCGCCAGCAGGGGGGCGGCTTACGAGCAGTACTTC
CASRGAAYEQYF
>few|15|TRBJ2-5|TRBV5-1|TRBD1
TGCGCCAGCAGCGGGGGACAGGGGGCGTGGGAGACCCAGTACTTC
CASSGGQGAWETQYF
>-|13|TRBJ2-3|TRBV27|-
TGTGCCAGCAGTTTATCCCTGTTGGATACGCAGTATTTT
CASSLSLLDTQYF
>-|13|TRBJ1-1|TRBV19|-
TGTGCCAGTAGCCTAGTTGAGGGAACTGAAGCTTTCTTT
CASSLVEGTEAFF
>-|15|TRBJ2-3|TRBV4-1|-
TGCGCCAGCAGATCCAGGGCCGTGGGCACAGATACGCAGTATTTT
CASRSRAVGTDTQYF
>-|12|TRBJ2-7|TRBV11-2|-
TGTGCCAGCAGCTTAGTATCCTACGAGCAGTACTTC
CASSLVSYEQYF